What follows is one TCR beta chain and its context. Its target is unknown. Trimming took 0 bases from V and 5 from J; bases not matched to a gene: 5. Germline loops: CDR1 SGDLS, CDR2 YYNGEE. The CDR3 loop spans 14 amino acids. Sequencing used immunoSEQ multiplex PCR; TCRdb keeps in-frame clones, though not all of them. The sample shows over 130,000 clones, just over 90% of them seen only once. The data are from a study of T cell responses to AZD1222 COVID-19 vaccine. Whole-study findings and limits: Reportedly, nearly half the spike-specific TCRs target unmutated variant regions.

This sequence was found in an adult in good health. The specimen comprised peripheral blood, sampled on day 0 of AZD1222 vaccination. The chain is built from TRBV9 and TRBJ2-7, with 7 bases that match TRBD2. Here the CDR3 reads CASSVAGGSDEQYF. CDR3 sequence (DNA): TGTGCCAGCAGCGTAGCTGGCGGGAGCGACGAGCAGTACTTC. Variable domain in full (rest from reference TRBV9 and TRBJ2-7): DSGVTQTPKHLITATGQRVTLRCSPRSGDLSVYWYQQSLDQGLQFLIQYYNGEERAKGNILERFSAQQFPDLHSELNLSSLELGDSALYFCASSVAGGSDEQYFGPGTRLTVT.